What follows describes a single TCR beta chain. In the study's own analysis: Nucleated cell number was recorded as an estimate derived from reference gene primer amplification. The protocol was immunoSEQ multiplex PCR, while the TCRdb copy is restricted to in-frame clones and leaves out a portion. Clone size and V and J calls were adopted from that table, with D and trimming inferred from the DNA. The sample includes 90,000 to 150,000 clones, 85% to 90% of them seen just once. This entry is derived from a study of blood T cell repertoires in COVID-19. At the level of the study: The United States, Italy and Spain provided the acute and convalescent COVID-19 samples.

This CDR3 has 13 amino acids. The germline gives CDR1 MNHEY, CDR2 SMNVEV (reference sequence). V lost 7 bases and J 4 bases, leaving 10 bases between the germline ends. Sequencing was done on a sample of peripheral blood. This receptor was identified in an elderly man with acute or convalescent COVID-19. The chain couples TRBV27 to TRBJ2-2; possibly TRBD2 for D (6 bases). As DNA, the CDR3 is TGTGCCAGCATCCCGGGAGCCACCGGGGAGCTGTTTTTT. This codes for CASIPGATGELFF.